The rows below give T cell receptor beta chains drawn from one sample of a study of T cells after yellow fever vaccination. From the 5' RACE reads, TCRdb called clonotypes with MiXCR, one entry per CDR3 protein. This table holds hundreds of thousands of distinct CDR3 sequences, about 12% found once. The source material was PBMCs, sampled on the day of the yellow fever booster vaccination. Every receptor here comes from a man aged 25 to 45 who received the YFV17D yellow fever vaccine. Each CDR3 is given with its conserved first and last residue. The order of the fields is clone size, J gene, V gene, D gene, CDR3 protein, CDR3 DNA. D genes are given only for firm matches. Part of the rows lack a size; the others show once, few, many or a class for expanded clones.

clone size: NA; J gene: TRBJ2-7; V gene: TRBV6-1; D gene: TRBD1; CDR3 protein: CASSSFNSRDRAYEQYF; CDR3 DNA: TGTGCCAGCAGCTCCTTTAACTCTCGGGACAGGGCCTACGAGCAGTACTTC
clone size: NA; J gene: TRBJ2-7; V gene: TRBV10-3; D gene: TRBD2; CDR3 protein: CAISGGESGTSRPQEQYF; CDR3 DNA: TGTGCCATCAGTGGTGGGGAATCAGGGACTAGCCGACCCCAGGAGCAGTACTTC
clone size: NA; J gene: TRBJ2-1; V gene: TRBV7-2; D gene: TRBD2; CDR3 protein: CAALAGGSEQFF; CDR3 DNA: TGTGCCGCCCTAGCGGGAGGGTCTGAGCAGTTCTTC
clone size: few; J gene: TRBJ2-2; V gene: TRBV6-5; D gene: NA; CDR3 protein: CASSYDGSPGELFF; CDR3 DNA: TGTGCCAGCAGTTATGACGGATCTCCCGGGGAGCTGTTTTTT
clone size: many; J gene: TRBJ2-3; V gene: TRBV7-2; D gene: NA; CDR3 protein: CASSQIGGDTQYF; CDR3 DNA: TGTGCCAGCAGTCAAATCGGGGGAGATACGCAGTATTTT
clone size: few; J gene: TRBJ2-1; V gene: TRBV20-1; D gene: NA; CDR3 protein: CSARDGGRTYNEQFF; CDR3 DNA: TGCAGTGCTAGAGATGGAGGGAGGACTTACAATGAGCAGTTCTTC
clone size: NA; J gene: TRBJ2-3; V gene: TRBV12-5; D gene: TRBD2; CDR3 protein: CASGFFLAGGIDTQYF; CDR3 DNA: TGTGCTAGTGGTTTTTTTTTAGCGGGAGGAATAGATACGCAGTATTTT
clone size: NA; J gene: TRBJ2-1; V gene: TRBV7-2; D gene: TRBD1; CDR3 protein: CASSLSGTGPYNEQFF; CDR3 DNA: TGTGCCAGCAGCTTGTCCGGGACAGGGCCCTACAATGAGCAGTTCTTC
clone size: NA; J gene: TRBJ2-7; V gene: TRBV28; D gene: TRBD1; CDR3 protein: CASSGQGLSYEQYF; CDR3 DNA: TGTGCCAGCAGCGGACAGGGACTGTCTTACGAGCAGTACTTC
clone size: few; J gene: TRBJ1-4; V gene: TRBV6-1; D gene: TRBD1; CDR3 protein: CASSPRGLDEKLFF; CDR3 DNA: TGTGCCAGCAGTCCCAGGGGGTTGGATGAAAAACTGTTTTTT
clone size: NA; J gene: TRBJ2-7; V gene: TRBV15; D gene: NA; CDR3 protein: CATSRDYWYEQYF; CDR3 DNA: TGTGCCACCAGCAGAGATTACTGGTACGAGCAGTACTTC
clone size: once; J gene: TRBJ1-1; V gene: TRBV5-4; D gene: TRBD1; CDR3 protein: CASSLVIGGVGTEAFF; CDR3 DNA: TGTGCCAGCAGCTTGGTCATAGGGGGCGTGGGCACTGAAGCTTTCTTT
clone size: NA; J gene: TRBJ1-1; V gene: TRBV28; D gene: NA; CDR3 protein: CASSVTDMNTEAFF; CDR3 DNA: TGTGCCAGCAGCGTGACAGATATGAACACTGAAGCTTTCTTT
clone size: NA; J gene: TRBJ2-5; V gene: TRBV12-3/TRBV12-4; D gene: NA; CDR3 protein: CASSLARATQYF; CDR3 DNA: TGTGCCAGCAGTTTAGCGCGGGCGACCCAGTACTTC
clone size: NA; J gene: TRBJ1-1; V gene: TRBV29-1; D gene: TRBD1; CDR3 protein: CSVQQGREAAFF; CDR3 DNA: TGCAGCGTGCAACAGGGGAGAGAGGCGGCTTTCTTT
clone size: few; J gene: TRBJ2-5; V gene: TRBV5-1; D gene: NA; CDR3 protein: CASSLAGPPAAQYF; CDR3 DNA: TGCGCCAGCAGCTTGGCCGGCCCGCCGGCGGCCCAGTACTTC
clone size: NA; J gene: TRBJ2-7; V gene: TRBV12-3/TRBV12-4; D gene: NA; CDR3 protein: CASSLVPRPPSTYEQYF; CDR3 DNA: TGTGCCAGCAGTTTAGTCCCTAGGCCCCCCAGCACCTACGAGCAGTACTTC
clone size: NA; J gene: TRBJ2-7; V gene: TRBV19; D gene: NA; CDR3 protein: CASSIRAGRMNELYF; CDR3 DNA: TGTGCCAGTAGTATAAGGGCAGGGAGGATGAACGAGCTGTACTTC